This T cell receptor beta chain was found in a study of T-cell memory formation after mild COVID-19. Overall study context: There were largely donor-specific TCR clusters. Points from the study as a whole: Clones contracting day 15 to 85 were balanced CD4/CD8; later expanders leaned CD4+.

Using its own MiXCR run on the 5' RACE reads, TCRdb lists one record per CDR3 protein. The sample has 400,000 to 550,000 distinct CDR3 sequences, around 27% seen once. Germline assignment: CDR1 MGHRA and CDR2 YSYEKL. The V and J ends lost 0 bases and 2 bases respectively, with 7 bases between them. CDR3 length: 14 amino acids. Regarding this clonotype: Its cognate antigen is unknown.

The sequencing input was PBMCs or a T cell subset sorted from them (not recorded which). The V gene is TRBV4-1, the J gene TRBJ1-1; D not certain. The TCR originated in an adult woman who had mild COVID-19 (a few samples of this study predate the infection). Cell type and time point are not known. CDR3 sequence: CASSQDITNTEAFF. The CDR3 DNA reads TGCGCCAGCAGCCAAGATATAACCAACACTGAAGCTTTCTTT.